A selection of T cell receptor beta chains follows, all from one sample in a study of tumor-infiltrating lymphocytes in primary liver carcinoma. TCRdb re-analysed the multiplex PCR reads in MiXCR, keeping a single row per CDR3 protein. The sample has a few hundred thousand distinct CDR3 sequences; about 50% are singletons. The sample comprised peripheral blood. The receptors shown here come from a woman aged 25 to 39 with primary liver carcinoma and hepatitis B virus infection. The CDR3 runs from the conserved cysteine through the conserved F or W. The D gene is left open where the match is weak. Clone size is not always given. Where it is, it says once, few, many or a class for expanded clones.

V gene	J gene	D gene	clone size	CDR3 protein	CDR3 DNA
TRBV6-5	TRBJ1-1	-	-	CVSTPVGKGPLTEAFF	TGTGTCAGCACCCCCGTCGGAAAGGGTCCTTTAACTGAAGCTTTCTTT
TRBV6-5	TRBJ2-1	TRBD2	-	CATSEPLGDEQFF	TGTGCAACTAGCGAGCCGTTGGGCGATGAGCAGTTCTTC
TRBV28	TRBJ2-2	-	-	CASRDPGAPFPGELFF	TGTGCCAGCAGGGATCCAGGGGCCCCCTTCCCCGGGGAGCTGTTTTTT
TRBV18	TRBJ2-7	TRBD2	-	CASSPGSGRVYEQYF	TGTGCCAGCTCACCTGGAAGCGGGAGGGTCTACGAGCAGTACTTC
TRBV7-9	TRBJ2-1	-	-	CASSFESIEQFF	TGTGCCAGCAGCTTTGAAAGCATTGAGCAGTTCTTC
TRBV6-2/TRBV6-3	TRBJ2-2	-	many	CASGPNFGTGELFF	TGTGCCAGCGGACCGAATTTCGGCACCGGGGAGCTGTTTTTT
TRBV29-1	TRBJ1-5	-	-	CSVAGDRNQPQHF	TGCAGCGTCGCAGGGGACCGCAATCAGCCCCAGCATTTT
TRBV5-6	TRBJ2-5	TRBD2	few	CASSLLAGVLRETQYF	TGTGCCAGCAGTCTACTAGCGGGAGTTCTCAGAGAGACCCAGTACTTC
TRBV6-2/TRBV6-3	TRBJ1-2	-	-	CASSSTFGYGYTF	TGTGCCAGCAGCTCGACATTCGGATATGGCTACACCTTC
TRBV28	TRBJ2-1	-	once	CASKINGPEYNEQFF	TGTGCCAGCAAAATAAACGGGCCGGAGTACAATGAGCAGTTCTTC
TRBV28	TRBJ2-7	TRBD1	-	CASTTQGATYEQYF	TGTGCCAGCACAACCCAGGGGGCCACCTACGAGCAGTACTTC
TRBV6-1	TRBJ2-2	-	-	CASSETLPEGAANTGELFF	TGTGCCAGCAGTGAGACGCTTCCCGAGGGCGCCGCGAACACCGGGGAGCTGTTTTTT
TRBV6-5	TRBJ2-1	TRBD2	-	CVSRRLAGFYNEQFF	TGTGTCAGCAGGAGACTAGCGGGGTTCTACAATGAGCAGTTCTTC
TRBV12-3/TRBV12-4	TRBJ2-1	-	-	CASSLLAVSYNEQFF	TGTGCCAGCAGCCTCTTGGCGGTCTCCTACAATGAGCAGTTCTTC
TRBV5-4	TRBJ2-1	TRBD1	-	CASSLDRDRWTVEQFF	TGTGCCAGCAGCTTGGACCGGGACAGGTGGACTGTTGAGCAGTTCTTC
TRBV4-3	TRBJ2-1	TRBD2	many	CASSRDAGLAAYNEQFF	TGCGCCAGCAGCCGCGACGCGGGACTAGCGGCTTACAATGAGCAGTTCTTC
TRBV11-1	TRBJ2-1	TRBD2	-	CDSSFGRGYYNEHFF	TGTGACAGCAGCTTTGGGAGGGGATACTACAATGAGCATTTCTTC
TRBV28	TRBJ2-2	TRBD2	-	CASSKLAVGGAGELFF	TGTGCCAGCAGTAAACTAGCGGTCGGCGGGGCCGGGGAGCTGTTTTTT
TRBV29-1	TRBJ1-2	-	medium-sized	CSVVHWGGGYTF	TGCAGCGTTGTCCATTGGGGTGGCGGCTACACCTTC
TRBV29-1	TRBJ2-1	TRBD1	many	CSVTGGNEQFF	TGCAGCGTAACAGGGGGCAATGAGCAGTTCTTC
TRBV9	TRBJ2-3	-	few	CASSVGDLPTDTQYF	TGTGCCAGCAGCGTAGGGGACCTTCCCACAGATACGCAGTATTTT
TRBV11-2	TRBJ2-2	TRBD1	many	CASRRNTGGGELFF	TGTGCCAGCAGGCGAAATACAGGGGGCGGGGAGCTGTTTTTT
TRBV5-5	TRBJ2-5	-	-	CASSLGGVGQETQYF	TGTGCCAGCAGCTTGGGTGGGGTGGGACAAGAGACCCAGTACTTC
TRBV30	TRBJ2-2	-	few	CAWSGRATGELFF	TGTGCCTGGAGTGGCAGGGCCACCGGGGAGCTGTTTTTT
TRBV11-2	TRBJ2-7	TRBD2	-	CASSLGGRDYEQYF	TGTGCCAGCAGCTTGGGGGGTAGGGACTACGAGCAGTACTTT
TRBV4-1	TRBJ2-2	-	many	CASSQEAELFF	TGCGCCAGCAGCCAAGAGGCAGAGCTGTTTTTT
TRBV4-2	TRBJ2-2	-	many	CASSQERLPTGELFF	TGTGCCAGCAGCCAAGAACGGCTACCCACCGGGGAGCTGTTTTTT
TRBV7-9	TRBJ1-1	-	few	CASSLFQASDTEAFF	TGTGCCAGCAGCTTATTCCAGGCCTCGGACACTGAAGCTTTCTTT
TRBV5-4	TRBJ2-7	TRBD2	-	CASSPPGISGRSEQYF	TGTGCCAGCAGCCCTCCAGGGATTAGCGGGAGGAGCGAGCAGTACTTC
TRBV4-2	TRBJ2-4	-	many	CASSQDSLAGIQYF	TGTGCCAGCAGCCAAGATTCACTAGCCGGCATTCAGTACTTC
TRBV7-9	TRBJ1-3	-	-	CASGADSGNTIYF	TGTGCCAGCGGAGCAGACTCTGGAAACACCATATATTTT